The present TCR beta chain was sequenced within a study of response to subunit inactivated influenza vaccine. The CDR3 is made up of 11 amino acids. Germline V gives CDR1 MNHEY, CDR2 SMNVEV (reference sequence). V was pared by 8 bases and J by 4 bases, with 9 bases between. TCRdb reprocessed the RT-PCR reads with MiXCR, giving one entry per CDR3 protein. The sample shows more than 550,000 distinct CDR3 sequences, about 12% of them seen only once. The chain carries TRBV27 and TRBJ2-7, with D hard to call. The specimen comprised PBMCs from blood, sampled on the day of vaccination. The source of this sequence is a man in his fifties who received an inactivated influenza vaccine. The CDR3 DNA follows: TGTGCCAGCGGGATCCGATACGAGCAGTACTTC. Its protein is CASGIRYEQYF.